Shown below are 21 T cell receptor beta chains from a single sample sequenced in a study of cytomegalovirus exposure and HLA in healthy donors. Amplification used 60 Vbeta primers and 13 Jbeta primers. The repertoire was sequenced with immunoSEQ multiplex PCR; TCRdb's copy has only in-frame clones and lacks some. The repertoire holds about 150,000 clones, approximately 80% seen once, with around 13% in the top ten. Sequencing was carried out using PBMCs. The receptors originated from a man aged 25-40 years in good health and CMV-seropositive.

The chain uses TRBV11-1 and TRBJ2-3; 8 positions agree with TRBD1. The CDR3 runs 13 residues. Germline CDR1 is SGHAT and CDR2 is FQDESV (reference sequence). Trimming at V came to 5 bases and at J to 5 bases, leaving 3 bases not matched to a gene. CDR3 sequence reads: CASSLGQGDTQYF. CDR3 sequence (DNA): TGTGCCAGCAGCCTAGGACAGGGAGATACGCAGTATTTT. Looking up the rest from reference TRBV11-1 and TRBJ2-3 gives the full variable domain: EAEVAQSPRYKITEKSQAVAFWCDPISGHATLYWYRQILGQGPELLVQFQDESVVDDSQLPKDRFSAERLKGVDSTLKIQPAELGDSAMYLCASSLGQGDTQYFGPGTRLTVL.

V gene TRBV28 combines with J gene TRBJ1-5; D is unclear. The CDR3 loop spans 16 amino acids. Per germline, CDR1 MDHEN and CDR2 SYDVKM. V dropped 7 bases and J dropped 0 bases, with 16 bases sitting between them. The CDR3 protein is CASTYGSYYSNQPQHF. The CDR3 nucleotides are TGTGCCAGCACCTATGGAAGCTACTATAGCAATCAGCCCCAGCATTTT.

The chain joins TRBV9 to TRBJ1-1; D call uncertain. The CDR3 covers 14 residues. Germline V gene sequence: CDR1 SGDLS, CDR2 YYNGEE. The V end lost 4 bases, the J end lost 5 bases, and 15 bases lay between the germline ends. CDR3: CASSPPVGGTEAFF. In DNA form, the CDR3 reads TGTGCCAGCAGCCCCCCGGTGGGAGGTACTGAAGCTTTCTTT. The full variable domain, completed using reference TRBV9 and TRBJ1-1, is DSGVTQTPKHLITATGQRVTLRCSPRSGDLSVYWYQQSLDQGLQFLIQYYNGEERAKGNILERFSAQQFPDLHSELNLSSLELGDSALYFCASSPPVGGTEAFFGQGTRLTVV.

This clone was seen a few times. This chain connects TRBV25-1 to TRBJ2-7; D possibly corresponds to TRBD2 (6 bases). Germline V CDR1 and CDR2: MGHDK, SYGVNS. Trimming took 7 bases from V and 3 from J, leaving 13 bases between them. The CDR3 has 13 amino acids. The CDR3 nucleotides are TGTGCCAGCACCCCGGGACTCTACTACGAGCAGTACTTC. This gives the protein CASTPGLYYEQYF.

The chain couples TRBV25-1 to TRBJ2-3; D ambiguous. V was cut by 7 bases and J by 3 bases, with 14 bases left in between. This CDR3 has 14 residues. Germline V lookup: CDR1 MGHDK, CDR2 SYGVNS. For the CDR3, the DNA is TGTGCCAGCATTCTCACCTTCCAGACAGATACGCAGTATTTT. Residues: CASILTFQTDTQYF.

Only a few counts were recorded for this clone. The chain combines TRBV25-1 with TRBJ2-7, with 8 bases fitting TRBD1. The germline CDR1 and CDR2 sequences are MGHDK and SYGVNS. Germline trimming cut 5 bases from V and 12 bases from J; bases unmatched to any gene: 6. The CDR3 sequence is 11 residues long. The CDR3, as DNA: TGTGCCAGCAGTTCCCGGGACAGGTCGTACTTC. It translates to CASSSRDRSYF.

The genes are TRBV19 and TRBJ1-5, with 7 nucleotides matching TRBD1. Germline loops: CDR1 LNHDA, CDR2 SQIVND (reference sequence). The CDR3 spans 15 residues. Trimming cost V 5 bases and J 3 bases; bases outside gene matches: 7. CDR3 residues: CASSSPGQVNQPQHF. The CDR3 nucleotides are TGTGCCAGTAGTTCCCCCGGACAGGTCAATCAGCCCCAGCATTTT.

This clone was detected only a few times. The V gene is TRBV5-1, the J gene TRBJ2-1; 10 bases are a match to TRBD2. Germline CDR1 reads SGHRS; CDR2 reads YFSETQ. V gave up 4 bases and J gave up 7 bases; unmatched junction bases: 11. The CDR3 has 16 residues. In nucleotides, the CDR3 is TGCGCCAGCAGCACCGCACCTAGCGGGAGTCGTAATGAGCAGTTCTTC. It yields the protein CASSTAPSGSRNEQFF.

This clone was seen only once. This rearrangement joins TRBV5-4 to TRBJ2-5, with TRBD2 matching 15 bases. This CDR3 region has 17 residues. The ends lost 4 bases at V and 5 bases at J; junction bases unmatched: 9. CDR1 is SGHNT, CDR2 YYREEE, per germline (reference sequence). CDR3: CASSSGTSGRMGETQYF. The CDR3, as DNA: TGTGCCAGCAGCAGCGGGACTAGCGGGAGGATGGGGGAGACCCAGTACTTC.

This sequence joins TRBV27 and TRBJ2-4; 8 nucleotides align to TRBD2. The V and J ends lost 5 bases and 4 bases, in that order; junction bases with no gene match: 4. Germline V gives CDR1 MNHEY, CDR2 SMNVEV (reference sequence). This CDR3 is built from 14 residues. The CDR3 DNA sequence: TGTGCCAGCAGTCCCCGGGGGGGAAAAAACATTCAGTACTTC. Translated: CASSPRGGKNIQYF.

The chain has TRBV7-9 and TRBJ2-3; 9 bases are a match to TRBD2. Germline V gives CDR1 SEHNR, CDR2 FQNEAQ (reference sequence). With 3 bases clipped from V and 0 bases from J, the junction kept 4 bases outside the gene matches. The CDR3 consists of 16 residues. CDR3: CASSFRLAVSTDTQYF. As DNA, the CDR3 is TGTGCCAGCAGCTTTCGACTAGCGGTAAGCACAGATACGCAGTATTTT.

CDR3 in amino acids: CASSFLTEAFF. DNA for the CDR3: TGTGCCAGCAGTTTCCTCACTGAAGCTTTCTTT. V is TRBV28 and J is TRBJ1-1; no clear D. Trimming took off 3 bases at V and 4 bases at J, with 3 bases between the two ends. The V gene's germline CDR1 is MDHEN and CDR2 SYDVKM. The CDR3 is made up of 11 amino acids.

V is TRBV2 and J is TRBJ1-1, with unresolved D. V lost 9 bases and J 0 bases, leaving 11 bases between the germline ends. Germline CDR1 reads SNHLY; CDR2 reads FYNNEI. This CDR3 region has 13 residues. This chain's CDR3 is CASSADMNTEAFF. For the CDR3, the DNA is TGTGCCAGTTCTGCAGACATGAACACTGAAGCTTTCTTT.

This rearrangement joins TRBV11-2 to TRBJ2-7; 8 bases align to TRBD2. V shed 5 bases, J shed 5 bases, and the junction held 17 bases outside the gene matches. The CDR3 has 17 residues. Germline CDR1 SGHAT, CDR2 FQNNGV. The CDR3 bases are TGTGCCAGCAGCCCACGCGGGCTAGCGGGCCCCAACCACGAGCAGTACTTC. The encoded protein is CASSPRGLAGPNHEQYF.

This clone was counted a few times. The chain has TRBV29-1 and TRBJ1-1; D gene ambiguous. The germline V and J ends were trimmed by 8 bases and 3 bases, with 7 bases remaining between them. CDR1 SQVTM and CDR2 ANQGSEA come from the germline V gene. The CDR3 runs 10 residues. This CDR3 is CSFRDTEAFF. DNA of the CDR3: TGCAGCTTTCGGGACACTGAAGCTTTCTTT.

V gene TRBV11-1 combines with J gene TRBJ2-1, with 14 bases identical to TRBD2. V gave up 5 bases and J gave up 6 bases; unmatched junction bases: 6. The CDR3 is 16 amino acids. Looked up from germline, CDR1 is SGHAT and CDR2 is FQDESV (reference sequence). The CDR3 spells CASSRIGLAGGNEQFF. The DNA of the CDR3 is TGTGCCAGCAGCCGCATAGGACTAGCGGGAGGCAATGAGCAGTTCTTC.

V and J are TRBV27 and TRBJ2-5; 10 bases fit TRBD1. The length of the CDR3 is 17 residues. Germline assignment: CDR1 MNHEY and CDR2 SMNVEV (reference sequence). The J segment lost 2 bases and the V segment lost 3 bases, leaving 9 bases of the junction unmatched. Here the CDR3 reads CASSFSGTGDEQETQYF. CDR3 bases: TGTGCCAGCAGTTTCTCCGGGACAGGGGATGAGCAAGAGACCCAGTACTTC.

The chain recombines TRBV10-3 with TRBJ2-2; 12 positions match TRBD1. CDR1 and CDR2 (germline): ENHRY, SYGVKD. V trimming: 4 bases; J trimming: 7 bases; junction bases outside the gene matches: 4. The CDR3 has 15 amino acids. The CDR3, as DNA: TGTGCCATCAGTGGGGGACAGGGGGCTGGCGGGGAGCTGTTTTTT. This translates into CAISGGQGAGGELFF.

This rearrangement joins TRBV5-1 to TRBJ2-5, with TRBD1 matching over 11 bases. Unmatched junction bases numbered 9, after V lost 3 bases and J lost 5 bases. This CDR3 is 16 amino acids long. CDR1 SGHRS and CDR2 YFSETQ come from the germline V gene. CDR3 DNA: TGCGCCAGCAGCTGGACAGGGGGCCAGATTGGGGAGACCCAGTACTTC. It is translated as CASSWTGGQIGETQYF.

This chain connects TRBV5-1 to TRBJ2-3; tentative D call: TRBD2 (5 bases). The V end lost 6 bases, the J end lost 2 bases, and 13 bases lay between the germline ends. CDR3 length: 14 amino acids. Germline-derived CDR1 and CDR2 are SGHRS and YFSETQ. CDR3 region: CASTPDSDTDTQYF. The CDR3 coding sequence is TGCGCCAGCACCCCGGACTCAGACACAGATACGCAGTATTTT.

CDR3 sequence reads: CASSYPGTGELFF. CDR3 in DNA: TGTGCCAGCAGTTACCCCGGCACCGGGGAGCTGTTTTTT. The chain links TRBV6-6 to TRBJ2-2; no reliable D call. V was clipped by 2 bases and J by 4 bases, with 5 bases between them. Germline V lookup: CDR1 MNHNY, CDR2 SVGAGI (reference sequence). The CDR3 runs to 13 residues.